This passage covers 14 T cell receptor beta chains from one sample sequenced in a study of blood T cell repertoires in COVID-19. Sequencing used immunoSEQ multiplex PCR; TCRdb keeps in-frame clones, though not all of them. Of about 99,000 clones listed, roughly 82% are singletons. Material: peripheral blood. These receptors all stem from a man aged 55 to 70 with acute or convalescent COVID-19.

The V and J genes are TRBV19 and TRBJ1-5; tentatively, D is TRBD1 (5 bases). V dropped 1 base and J dropped 7 bases, with 20 bases sitting between them. The CDR3 consists of 17 residues. Germline V gene sequence: CDR1 LNHDA, CDR2 SQIVND (reference sequence). The DNA for the CDR3 is TGTGCCAGTAGTATAGCCTTGGGCAGGGTAAACGGACAGCCCCAGCATTTT. Translating gives CASSIALGRVNGQPQHF. The whole variable domain, remainder taken from reference TRBV19 and TRBJ1-5, is DGGITQSPKYLFRKEGQNVTLSCEQNLNHDAMYWYRQDPGQGLRLIYYSQIVNDFQKGDIAEGYSVSREKKESFPLTVTSAQKNPTAFYLCASSIALGRVNGQPQHFGDGTRLSIL.

The V call is TRBV7-3, the J call TRBJ2-2, with 10 bases fitting TRBD1. Germline loops: CDR1 SGHTA, CDR2 FQGTGA. There are 15 residues in the CDR3. Trimming removed 4 bases from V and 5 bases from J; junction bases left unmatched: 4. CDR3 in amino acids: CASSSDRGRTGELFF. CDR3 nucleotides: TGTGCCAGCAGCTCAGACAGGGGGCGAACCGGGGAGCTGTTTTTT. Full variable domain (rest looked up from reference TRBV7-3 and TRBJ2-2): GAGVSQTPSNKVTEKGKYVELRCDPISGHTALYWYRQSLGQGPEFLIYFQGTGAADDSGLPNDRFFAVRPEGSVSTLKIQRTERGDSAVYLCASSSDRGRTGELFFGEGSRLTVL.

The V gene is TRBV29-1, the J gene TRBJ2-1, with 8 bases identical to TRBD2. This CDR3 spans 14 amino acids. J lost 0 bases, V lost 5 bases, and 3 bases had no gene match. CDR1 and CDR2 (germline): SQVTM, ANQGSEA. CDR3 residues: CSVPGGFSYNEQFF. The CDR3 DNA sequence: TGCAGCGTTCCGGGAGGGTTCTCCTACAATGAGCAGTTCTTC.

Only a few counts were recorded for this clone. The V call is TRBV18, the J call TRBJ1-5; D may be TRBD1 (5 bases). This CDR3 spans 16 amino acids. V lost 2 bases and J 3 bases, leaving 14 bases between the germline ends. In germline, CDR1 is KGHSH, CDR2 LQKENI. Written as DNA, the CDR3 is TGTGCCAGCTCACCAAGCGGGGGAAGTTCCAATCAGCCCCAGCATTTT. Protein sequence: CASSPSGGSSNQPQHF.

This clone was detected once. This chain links TRBV5-6 with TRBJ1-2, with TRBD1 identical over 8 bases. J was trimmed by 2 bases and V by 4 bases; bases with no gene match: 16. The CDR3 loop spans 18 amino acids. Germline CDR1 reads SGHDT; CDR2 reads YYEEEE. CDR3: CASSRLPRTGRANYGYTF. DNA for the CDR3: TGTGCCAGCAGCCGATTACCCAGGACAGGGCGGGCCAACTATGGCTACACCTTC.

The chain links TRBV19 to TRBJ2-7; 9 bases are a match to TRBD2. Germline assignment: CDR1 LNHDA and CDR2 SQIVND (reference sequence). The J segment lost 1 base and the V segment lost 6 bases, leaving 7 bases of the junction unmatched. CDR3 length equals 15 residues. The CDR3, as DNA: TGTGCCAGTAGCCCTAGCGGGATAATGTCCTACGAGCAGTACTTC. It encodes CASSPSGIMSYEQYF. Full variable domain (remainder filled in from reference TRBV19 and TRBJ2-7): DGGITQSPKYLFRKEGQNVTLSCEQNLNHDAMYWYRQDPGQGLRLIYYSQIVNDFQKGDIAEGYSVSREKKESFPLTVTSAQKNPTAFYLCASSPSGIMSYEQYFGPGTRLTVT.

This chain uses TRBV30 with TRBJ1-5; possibly TRBD1 for D (6 bases). CDR3 size: 13 residues. Germline CDR1 is GTSNPN and CDR2 is SVGIG (reference sequence). V lost 3 bases and J 6 bases, leaving 12 bases between the germline ends. In DNA form, the CDR3 reads TGTGCCTGGAGACGGGACATCGGTCAGCCCCAGCATTTT. Translation gives CAWRRDIGQPQHF.

About this clone itself: The sample carries other DNA sequences with the same CDR3. V gene TRBV6-5 combines with J gene TRBJ1-1, with 7 bases identical to TRBD1. The CDR3 length is 15 residues. V was pared by 1 base and J by 1 base, with 3 bases of the junction left unmatched. From germline, CDR1 is MNHEY and CDR2 SVGAGI. The CDR3 DNA reads as TGTGCCAGCAGTTACTTCGGGACAGCGAACACTGAAGCTTTCTTT. Its protein is CASSYFGTANTEAFF.

The V call is TRBV2, the J call TRBJ1-1; D unclear. Trimming stripped 6 bases from V and 5 bases from J, with 7 bases between. Germline CDR1 is SNHLY and CDR2 is FYNNEI. This CDR3 region has 11 residues. CDR3 DNA: TGTGCCAGCAGGGGCGCGACTGAAGCTTTCTTT. Translating it yields CASRGATEAFF. The full variable domain, in which reference TRBV2 and TRBJ1-1 provide the parts outside the CDR3, is EPEVTQTPSHQVTQMGQEVILRCVPISNHLYFYWYRQILGQKVEFLVSFYNNEISEKSEIFDDQFSVERPDGSNFTLKIRSTKLEDSAMYFCASRGATEAFFGQGTRLTVV.

In its sample, this clone was seen once. The V and J genes are TRBV28 and TRBJ2-3, with D possibly TRBD1 on 6 matching bases. V dropped 4 bases and J dropped 3 bases, with 14 bases sitting between them. This CDR3 is 15 amino acids long. Germline lookup yields CDR1 MDHEN and CDR2 SYDVKM. In nucleotides, the CDR3 is TGTGCCAGCAGTTCGAACAGGGTTTCGACAGATACGCAGTATTTT. Its protein product is CASSSNRVSTDTQYF.

The rearrangement uses TRBV5-1 and TRBJ1-4; the match to TRBD1 covers 7 bases. Germline CDR1 reads SGHRS; CDR2 reads YFSETQ. J lost 2 bases, V lost 0 bases, and 7 bases had no gene match. The CDR3 contains 17 residues. This CDR3 reads CASSLGWTQGTNEKLFF. CDR3 nucleotides: TGCGCCAGCAGCTTGGGCTGGACACAGGGGACTAATGAAAAACTGTTTTTT.

This clone was observed a single time. V and J are TRBV4-1 and TRBJ2-5; 11 bases match TRBD2. The junction had 7 bases not matched to a gene; V was cut back by 0 bases and J by 1 base. This CDR3 has 18 amino acids. Germline V gives CDR1 MGHRA, CDR2 YSYEKL. Here the CDR3 DNA reads TGCGCCAGCAGCCAAGATTTATCGCTAGCGGGGGGCCAAGAGACCCAGTACTTC. Its protein product is CASSQDLSLAGGQETQYF.

CDR3: CASSSRGSSGGLTDTQYF. CDR3 DNA: TGCGCCAGCAGCTCGAGAGGTTCTAGCGGGGGTTTGACAGATACGCAGTATTTT. J is TRBJ2-3 and V is TRBV5-1; 10 bases match TRBD2. Germline CDR1 reads SGHRS; CDR2 reads YFSETQ. The CDR3 extends over 18 amino acids. After removal of 3 bases from V and 3 bases from J, the junction contained 13 bases not matched to a gene. The complete variable domain, with remaining parts taken from reference TRBV5-1 and TRBJ2-3, reads KAGVTQTPRYLIKTRGQQVTLSCSPISGHRSVSWYQQTPGQGLQFLFEYFSETQRNKGNFPGRFSGRQFSNSRSEMNVSTLELGDSALYLCASSSRGSSGGLTDTQYFGPGTRLTVL.

The V call is TRBV11-3, the J call TRBJ2-4, with D perhaps matching TRBD2 (8 bases). V lost 5 bases, J lost 2 bases, and 16 bases lay in between. Germline loops: CDR1 SGHNT, CDR2 YENEEA. This CDR3 contains 16 residues. CDR3 residues: CASSPRGTRTKNIQYF. The CDR3 DNA sequence: TGTGCCAGCAGCCCCAGGGGGACTAGAACCAAAAACATTCAGTACTTC. The full variable domain, rest sourced from reference TRBV11-3 and TRBJ2-4, is EAGVVQSPRYKIIEKKQPVAFWCNPISGHNTLYWYLQNLGQGPELLIRYENEEAVDDSQLPKDRFSAERLKGVDSTLKIQPAELGDSAVYLCASSPRGTRTKNIQYFGAGTRLSVL.